The 3 T cell receptor beta chains below were found in one sample sequenced in a study of PD-L1 blockade in urothelial cancer. The time point is: peripheral blood 6 weeks after treatment start. Profiling relied on immunoSEQ multiplex PCR, and the TCRdb table lists in-frame clones only, not all of them. In the table there are about 120,000 clones, less than 95% of which are singletons. Sequencing used PBMCs, obtained around atezolizumab (anti-PD-L1) treatment. These receptors were collected from a man aged 55 to 70 with urothelial cancer.

This sequence joins TRBV4-3 and TRBJ1-2, with D perhaps TRBD1 (6 bases). V gave up 4 bases and J gave up 0 bases, with 9 bases separating them. CDR1 is LGHNA and CDR2 is YSLEER in the germline V gene. CDR3 length: 14 amino acids. CDR3 sequence: CASSRDTSNYGYTF. In nucleotides, the CDR3 is TGCGCCAGCAGCCGGGACACCTCTAACTATGGCTACACCTTC.

This chain links TRBV6-5 with TRBJ1-5; 7 positions match TRBD1. The CDR3 is made up of 14 amino acids. The V and J ends lost 4 bases and 7 bases, in that order; junction bases with no gene match: 7. CDR1 is MNHEY and CDR2 is SVGAGI in the germline V gene. CDR3 sequence: CASSLRQGGQPQHF. The CDR3 DNA reads TGTGCCAGCAGTTTACGACAGGGTGGCCAGCCCCAGCATTTT.

The V gene is TRBV6-1, the J gene TRBJ1-4; TRBD1 aligns across 9 bases. Per the germline V gene, CDR1 is MNHNS and CDR2 is SASEGT. The CDR3 spans 16 residues. The junction had 6 bases not matched to a gene; V was cut back by 2 bases and J by 5 bases. CDR3 protein: CASSERYGTGNEKLFF. In DNA form, the CDR3 reads TGTGCCAGCAGTGAACGATATGGGACAGGGAATGAAAAACTGTTTTTT.